This T cell receptor beta chain was sequenced during a study of spatial heterogeneity in lung cancer. Each molecule of TCR cDNA was tagged with one unique molecular identifier. TCRdb used MiXCR to reprocess the 5' RACE reads, holding one entry per CDR3 protein. The sample yields roughly 36,000 distinct CDR3 sequences, under 7% seen once. Time point noted: sample taken at primary tumor resection. Whole RNA obtained from tumor, nontumor lung or frozen PBMC underwent sequencing without sorting. There were 72 donors, all of them untreated patients with early-stage non-small cell lung cancer. V lost 0 bases, J lost 4 bases, and 10 bases stayed unmatched. In germline, CDR1 is MGHRA, CDR2 YSYEKL. The CDR3 loop spans 17 amino acids.

This sequence joins TRBV4-1 and TRBJ1-2, with TRBD1 matching over 8 bases. The sequence was obtained from a male donor with early-stage non-small cell lung cancer. Source: PBMCs, taken at surgery. Written as DNA, the CDR3 is TGCGCCAGCAGCCAAGAAGGCACAGGGGGTCCCCTCTATGGCTACACCTTC. Its protein product is CASSQEGTGGPLYGYTF.